This TCR beta chain is drawn from a study of shared clonotypes between healthy human individuals. Findings of the study overall: For sorted subsets, rarefaction showed incomplete sequencing despite large depth. Across subsets, estimated richness was generally greater for naive than for memory populations.

CDR1 MDHEN and CDR2 SYDVKM come from the germline V gene. This CDR3 comprises 18 residues. V trimming: 2 bases; J trimming: 4 bases; junction bases outside the gene matches: 12. The assay was immunoSEQ multiplex PCR, and TCRdb's table has in-frame clones only and misses some. Here the sample spans fewer than 2.5 million clones, 90% to 95% being singletons. A remark on this clone: Its matching antigen is unknown.

The chain couples TRBV28 to TRBJ2-4, with 9 bases that match TRBD2. Sequenced input: naive CD4+ T cells from PBMCs. Sample subset: CD45RA+ positively selected. The sequence came from a man between 18 and 29 years old in good health. Some clones in this sample may be carry-over from other donors' samples. The CDR3 sequence: CASSLPSTSGTPKNIQYF. CDR3 coding DNA: TGTGCCAGCAGTTTACCCTCGACTAGCGGAACACCGAAAAACATTCAGTACTTC.